A single sample is the source of the 8 T cell receptor beta chains below, sequenced in a study of cytomegalovirus exposure and HLA in healthy donors. The PCR contained 60 Vbeta and 13 Jbeta primers. Using immunoSEQ multiplex PCR, the repertoire was profiled, and TCRdb retains in-frame clones only, with some absent. The sample includes 150,000 to 200,000 clones, more than 65% seen only once; the top ten take roughly 9.7%. Sample: PBMCs. All receptors derive from a man aged 18 to 30 in good health and CMV-seropositive.

Written as DNA, the CDR3 is TGTGCCAGCAGCTTATCGGCAGACCCGGGGGAGACCCAGTACTTC. Its protein product is CASSLSADPGETQYF. The chain combines TRBV7-2 with TRBJ2-5; perhaps TRBD2 as D (5 bases). V was clipped by 2 bases and J by 5 bases, with 15 bases between them. This CDR3 comprises 15 residues. In germline, CDR1 is SGHTA, CDR2 FQGNSA.

This chain joins TRBV2 and TRBJ2-1; TRBD2 agrees at 8 bases. In germline, CDR1 is SNHLY, CDR2 FYNNEI. Trimming removed 6 bases from V and 8 bases from J; junction bases left unmatched: 12. The CDR3 loop spans 15 amino acids. The CDR3 sequence: CASRSIAGTGDEQFF. CDR3 nucleotides: TGTGCCAGCAGATCAATAGCGGGAACTGGGGATGAGCAGTTCTTC.

The chain combines TRBV7-8 with TRBJ2-1; TRBD2 aligns across 9 bases. V trimming: 5 bases; J trimming: 3 bases; junction bases outside the gene matches: 5. Germline CDR1 SGHVS, CDR2 FQNEAQ. The CDR3 is made up of 15 amino acids. CDR3 DNA: TGTGCCAGCAGCAGACTAGCGGAAGGCTACAATGAGCAGTTCTTC. As protein: CASSRLAEGYNEQFF.

The chain joins TRBV19 to TRBJ2-5; TRBD1 matches at 10 bases. The J call may be faulty, since TRBJ2-7 better matches the DNA end. Germline CDR1 reads LNHDA; CDR2 reads SQIVND (reference sequence). This CDR3 has 14 amino acids. The CDR3 DNA follows: TGTGCCAGTAGTTTCGGGACAGGGGTAAGCGAGCAGTACTTC. It codes for CASSFGTGVSEQYF.

This chain links TRBV6-1 with TRBJ2-5, with TRBD2 as a possible D gene (6 bases). Trimming shortened V by 4 bases and J by 2 bases, and 14 bases separated the two germline ends. CDR3 size: 15 residues. Germline CDR1 is MNHNS and CDR2 is SASEGT. CDR3 protein: CASSGWRGLQETQYF. The CDR3 nucleotides read TGTGCCAGCAGTGGATGGCGGGGTCTACAAGAGACCCAGTACTTC.

The V call is TRBV7-9, the J call TRBJ1-2; unclear D gene. Germline V gene data show CDR1 as SEHNR and CDR2 as FQNEAQ (reference sequence). The CDR3 loop spans 14 amino acids. Deletions cut 6 bases from V and 6 bases from J, with 17 bases between. CDR3 in amino acids: CASSSREGMDGYTF. The CDR3 DNA reads TGTGCCAGCAGTTCCAGAGAGGGTATGGATGGCTACACCTTC. The full variable domain, in which reference TRBV7-9 and TRBJ1-2 provide the parts outside the CDR3, is DTGVSQNPRHKITKRGQNVTFRCDPISEHNRLYWYRQTLGQGPEFLTYFQNEAQLEKSRLLSDRFSAERPKGSFSTLEIQRTEQGDSAMYLCASSSREGMDGYTFGSGTRLTVV.

This chain links TRBV4-3 with TRBJ1-2; D gene unclear. Germline loops: CDR1 LGHNA, CDR2 YSLEER. The CDR3 has 15 amino acids. Trimming took 0 bases from V and 1 from J, leaving 9 bases between them. CDR3: CASSQDRSGNYGYTF. CDR3 DNA: TGCGCCAGCAGCCAAGATCGGAGCGGTAACTATGGCTACACCTTC.

The chain is built from TRBV25-1 and TRBJ1-2; D not resolved. The CDR3 spans 14 residues. CDR1 is MGHDK, CDR2 SYGVNS, per germline. With 1 base removed from V and 4 bases from J, the gap between germline ends came to 10 bases. Here the CDR3 DNA reads TGTGCCAGCAGTGAATGGTCAGGTGCCTATGGCTACACCTTC. This gives the protein CASSEWSGAYGYTF.